The 25 T cell receptor beta chains below all came from one sample that was sequenced in a study of cytomegalovirus exposure and HLA in healthy donors. Vbeta (60) and Jbeta (13) primers were used in the PCR. Produced via immunoSEQ multiplex PCR; TCRdb's table is partial and in-frame only. The data show some 120,000 clones, around 77% seen once. The sequencing sample was made of PBMCs. The receptors originated from a man aged 35-49 years in good health and CMV-seropositive.

This clone showed up just once. The chain uses TRBV2 and TRBJ2-3; 7 bases fit TRBD2. The CDR3 covers 15 residues. J gave up 5 bases and V 7 bases, and 12 bases lay outside the gene matches. The germline gives CDR1 SNHLY, CDR2 FYNNEI. The CDR3 DNA follows: TGTGCCAGCACCCTCGAGGGCGGGGGAGTAGATACGCAGTATTTT. Amino acid sequence: CASTLEGGGVDTQYF.

CDR3 sequence (DNA): TGTGCCAGCTCACCGGGGACAGGGGAGTTAGAGACCCAGTACTTC. Its translation: CASSPGTGELETQYF. This chain uses TRBV18 with TRBJ2-5; 10 bases match TRBD1. The V gene end was trimmed by 3 bases and the J gene end by 4 bases; junction bases not matched to a gene: 5. The CDR3 spans 15 residues. CDR1 is KGHSH and CDR2 is LQKENI in the germline V gene.

This clone was picked up a small number of times. V and J are TRBV5-8 and TRBJ2-5; TRBD1 is a possible D gene (7 bases). V lost 4 bases and J lost 1, with 11 bases in between. This CDR3 has 14 residues. CDR1 and CDR2 (germline): SGHTS, YDEGEE. The CDR3: CASSAGQPQETQYF. As DNA, the CDR3 is TGTGCCAGCAGCGCGGGACAGCCCCAAGAGACCCAGTACTTC.

This rearrangement joins TRBV10-3 to TRBJ1-1; D unresolved. Trimming stripped 6 bases from V and 4 bases from J, with 12 bases between. The CDR3 sequence is 13 residues long. Germline assignment: CDR1 ENHRY and CDR2 SYGVKD. CDR3 coding DNA: TGTGCCATCAGCCGACTGAGGATCACTGAAGCTTTCTTT. It is translated as CAISRLRITEAFF.

To note about this clone: At one of its ends the junction is not consistent with the germline gene, which may arise from a read error. This chain connects TRBV7-7 to TRBJ2-1, with TRBD1 matching 11 bases. The germline gives CDR1 SSHAT, CDR2 FNYEAQ (reference sequence). CDR3 length: 15 residues. CDR3 sequence: CASSYGQGATDEQFF. In nucleotides, the CDR3 is TGTGCTAGCAGCTATGGACAGGGGGCGACGGATGAGCAGTTCTTC.

The chain couples TRBV19 to TRBJ2-5, with 11 positions matching TRBD1. The CDR3 runs 14 residues. Losses at the gene ends were 5 bases for V and 11 bases for J; bases not matched to a gene: 10. Germline V CDR1 and CDR2: LNHDA, SQIVND (reference sequence). The CDR3 is CASSARDRGVEQYF. The CDR3 nucleotides are TGTGCCAGTAGTGCCCGGGACAGGGGGGTTGAGCAGTACTTC.

CDR3 in amino acids: CASRTRDRGNSPLHF. DNA of the CDR3: TGTGCCAGCAGAACCCGGGACAGGGGTAATTCACCCCTCCACTTT. The V call is TRBV28, the J call TRBJ1-6; 10 positions match TRBD1. Per germline, CDR1 MDHEN and CDR2 SYDVKM. This CDR3 contains 15 residues. The J segment lost 6 bases and the V segment lost 6 bases, leaving 5 bases of the junction unmatched.

A remark on this clone: Additional DNA sequences in this sample encode the identical CDR3. The chain has TRBV5-4 and TRBJ2-1, with D possibly matching TRBD2 (7 bases). The CDR3 spans 16 residues. Germline loops: CDR1 SGHNT, CDR2 YYREEE (reference sequence). V gave up 4 bases and J gave up 7 bases, with 21 bases separating them. The CDR3 spells CASSPAFTGGRNEQFF. CDR3 bases: TGTGCCAGCAGCCCCGCCTTTACGGGGGGCCGGAATGAGCAGTTCTTC.

The chain has TRBV18 and TRBJ2-7, with 7 bases that match TRBD1. Germline CDR1 and CDR2: KGHSH and LQKENI. This CDR3 is built from 19 residues. J was trimmed by 3 bases and V by 2 bases; bases with no gene match: 19. DNA for the CDR3: TGTGCCAGCTCACCAAAAATCCCGGCCCGACAGGGTATTTTCTACGAGCAGTACTTC. Protein product: CASSPKIPARQGIFYEQYF.

The V and J genes are TRBV28 and TRBJ1-6; D gene uncertain. CDR3 length: 15 residues. The ends were cut back, 6 bases at V and 7 bases at J, with 16 bases in the middle. Germline V gives CDR1 MDHEN, CDR2 SYDVKM. CDR3 in amino acids: CASSITRGGNSPLHF. Written as DNA, the CDR3 is TGTGCCAGCAGCATAACCAGAGGCGGGAATTCACCCCTCCACTTT.

The chain combines TRBV2 with TRBJ2-7, with a weak D call TRBD1 (5 bases). Germline V lookup: CDR1 SNHLY, CDR2 FYNNEI. The CDR3 runs 12 residues. V lost 7 bases and J 4 bases, leaving 11 bases between the germline ends. CDR3 residues: CASMRTPYEQYF. The DNA for the CDR3 is TGTGCCAGCATGAGGACACCTTACGAGCAGTACTTC. Drawing the rest from reference TRBV2 and TRBJ2-7, the complete variable domain is EPEVTQTPSHQVTQMGQEVILRCVPISNHLYFYWYRQILGQKVEFLVSFYNNEISEKSEIFDDQFSVERPDGSNFTLKIRSTKLEDSAMYFCASMRTPYEQYFGPGTRLTVT.

V and J are TRBV4-3 and TRBJ1-2, with TRBD1 matching 10 bases. CDR3 length: 15 residues. V shed 4 bases, J shed 2 bases, and the junction held 4 bases outside the gene matches. The germline V gene encodes CDR1 LGHNA and CDR2 YSLEER. The CDR3 sequence is CASSRRDRGNYGYTF. CDR3 sequence (DNA): TGCGCCAGCAGCCGCCGGGACAGGGGAAACTATGGCTACACCTTC.

The chain joins TRBV2 to TRBJ1-2; TRBD1 matches 7 bases. The germline V gene has CDR1 SNHLY and CDR2 FYNNEI. V shed 5 bases and J 0 bases; nucleotides not matched to a gene: 6. The CDR3 spans 15 residues. CDR3 region: CASSLQGTTNYGYTF. The DNA for the CDR3 is TGTGCCAGCAGTCTACAGGGGACCACTAACTATGGCTACACCTTC.

On this clone itself: A junction boundary mismatches the germline segment, possibly from a read error. V and J are TRBV7-7 and TRBJ2-5; TRBD1 matches at 7 bases. The CDR3 spans 15 residues. Germline CDR1 reads SSHAT; CDR2 reads FNYEAQ (reference sequence). As DNA, the CDR3 is TGTGCTAGCAGCTTGGGGACAGCCCCCCAAGAGACCCAGTACTTC. Residues: CASSLGTAPQETQYF.

The V call is TRBV11-2, the J call TRBJ2-7, with 10 bases aligning to TRBD1. Trimming at V came to 3 bases and at J to 3 bases, leaving 2 bases not matched to a gene. Germline V gives CDR1 SGHAT, CDR2 FQNNGV. The CDR3 has 14 amino acids. For the CDR3, the DNA is TGTGCCAGCAGCTTCGGGACAGGGGTCTACGAGCAGTACTTC. Translated, it gives CASSFGTGVYEQYF.

The gene calls are TRBV7-3 and TRBJ2-1; 9 bases line up with TRBD1. The CDR3 contains 17 residues. Germline CDR1 is SGHTA and CDR2 is FQGTGA. J gave up 1 base and V 2 bases, and 6 bases lay outside the gene matches. The CDR3 reads CASSLSLTGGSYNEQFF. The CDR3 coding sequence is TGTGCCAGCAGCTTATCTTTGACAGGGGGGTCCTACAATGAGCAGTTCTTC.

With respect to this clone: A junction end diverges from the germline sequence, so it may reflect a read error. This chain uses TRBV5-6 with TRBJ1-6, with TRBD1 matching over 8 bases. The CDR3 extends over 13 amino acids. CDR1 and CDR2 (germline): SGHDT, YYEEEE. The CDR3 DNA follows: TGTGCCAGCAGCGGGATAACAGGGGGACCCTTCCACTTT. It yields the protein CASSGITGGPFHF.

This clone has only one observation. V and J are TRBV9 and TRBJ2-7, with TRBD2 matching 9 bases. Germline V gene lookup returns CDR1 SGDLS and CDR2 YYNGEE. The CDR3 is made up of 15 amino acids. V gave up 4 bases and J gave up 4 bases; unmatched junction bases: 9. CDR3 protein: CASSPRRLAGYEQYF. The CDR3 DNA reads TGTGCCAGCAGCCCAAGACGGCTAGCGGGGTACGAGCAGTACTTC.

V gene TRBV30 combines with J gene TRBJ2-7; the D gene is possibly TRBD2 (6 bases). V dropped 2 bases and J dropped 3 bases, with 11 bases sitting between them. The CDR3 contains 13 residues. Germline CDR1 is GTSNPN and CDR2 is SVGIG (reference sequence). Here the CDR3 reads CAWSLLEGYEQYF. The DNA for the CDR3 is TGTGCCTGGAGTCTCCTGGAGGGCTACGAGCAGTACTTC.

The CDR3: CASSGTWGGHTQYF. The CDR3 DNA sequence: TGTGCCAGCAGCGGCACATGGGGAGGGCATACGCAGTATTTT. The genes are TRBV9 and TRBJ2-3, with 7 positions matching TRBD2. The CDR3 totals 14 residues. The V and J ends lost 3 bases and 7 bases, in that order; junction bases with no gene match: 8. From germline, CDR1 is SGDLS and CDR2 YYNGEE.

V is TRBV29-1 and J is TRBJ1-4; D perhaps matches TRBD1 (6 bases). Germline CDR1 reads SQVTM; CDR2 reads ANQGSEA. V was cut by 4 bases and J by 10 bases, with 16 bases left in between. The CDR3 is 13 residues long. The CDR3 sequence: CSVAEDSGGKLFF. For the CDR3, the DNA is TGCAGCGTTGCCGAGGACAGTGGGGGAAAACTGTTTTTT.

This chain joins TRBV6-4 and TRBJ1-2, with a weak D call TRBD1 (5 bases). The CDR3 is made up of 15 amino acids. CDR1 and CDR2 (germline): MRHNA, SNTAGT. V lost 3 bases and J lost 7, with 18 bases in between. The CDR3 nucleotides are TGTGCCAGCAGTGAAAGTAACGGCAGGGTCAGTGGCTACACCTTC. Its translation: CASSESNGRVSGYTF.

The V call is TRBV6-1, the J call TRBJ2-3; a weak D match, TRBD1 (6 bases). CDR1 is MNHNS, CDR2 SASEGT, per germline. Trimming removed 2 bases from V and 4 bases from J, with 10 bases in between. The CDR3 is 14 residues long. This chain's CDR3 is CASSESQGPDTQYF. DNA for the CDR3: TGTGCCAGCAGTGAATCCCAGGGGCCAGATACGCAGTATTTT.

The V call is TRBV6-1, the J call TRBJ1-1; weak D call: TRBD1 (6 bases). Per germline, CDR1 MNHNS and CDR2 SASEGT. V was trimmed by 1 base and J by 11 bases, leaving 32 bases between them. CDR3 length: 19 residues. The CDR3 is CASSEGGGGQTMQLTRAFF. The CDR3, as DNA: TGTGCCAGCAGTGAAGGGGGAGGGGGACAAACCATGCAACTTACGAGGGCTTTCTTT.

This sequence joins TRBV27 and TRBJ1-4; the match to TRBD1 covers 7 bases. Germline assignment: CDR1 MNHEY and CDR2 SMNVEV (reference sequence). The V segment lost 4 bases and the J segment 3 bases; nucleotides outside the gene matches: 8. This CDR3 spans 16 amino acids. CDR3 loop: CASSWSTGAANEKLFF. CDR3 in DNA: TGTGCCAGCAGTTGGTCCACAGGGGCTGCTAATGAAAAACTGTTTTTT.